A selection of T cell receptor beta chains follows, all from one sample in a study of chemoradiotherapy in HPV16-positive cancers. Assay: immunoSEQ multiplex PCR; the TCRdb copy retains only in-frame clones and omits some. The table records around 30,000 clones, 92% of them present only once. Sequences were derived from blood, sampled from a patient who underwent chemoradiotherapy. These receptor sequences come from a human donor with HPV-associated anogenital cancer. CDR3s include the opening cysteine and the closing phenylalanine or tryptophan. Each record gives: V gene, J gene, D gene, clone size, CDR3 protein, CDR3 DNA. D genes are given only for firm matches. A row's size may be missing; if present it is once, few, many or a size class.

V: TRBV10-2; J: TRBJ2-7; D: NA; size: NA; CDR3: CASSEDSIPYEQYF; DNA: TGCGCCAGCAGTGAGGATTCGATCCCCTACGAGCAGTACTTC
V: TRBV27; J: TRBJ1-6; D: NA; size: NA; CDR3: CASSLLPRGNSPLHF; DNA: TGTGCCAGCAGTTTACTACCCAGGGGTAATTCACCCCTCCACTTT
V: TRBV13; J: TRBJ1-1; D: NA; size: NA; CDR3: CASSRNRESTEAFF; DNA: TGTGCCAGCAGCCGAAACAGGGAAAGCACTGAAGCTTTCTTT
V: TRBV4-1; J: TRBJ2-5; D: TRBD1; size: NA; CDR3: CASSSGTGGLETQYF; DNA: TGCGCCAGCAGCTCCGGGACAGGGGGTTTGGAGACCCAGTACTTC
V: TRBV13; J: TRBJ2-7; D: TRBD1; size: NA; CDR3: CASSSRGTGGWIEQYF; DNA: TGTGCCAGCAGCTCCCGTGGGACAGGGGGCTGGATCGAGCAGTACTTC
V: TRBV7-9; J: TRBJ2-3; D: TRBD1; size: once; CDR3: CASSDGQGTTDTQYF; DNA: TGTGCCAGCAGCGATGGACAGGGGACCACAGATACGCAGTATTTT
V: TRBV30; J: TRBJ1-6; D: NA; size: NA; CDR3: CAWSVGRGGSPLHF; DNA: TGTGCCTGGAGTGTAGGGCGAGGGGGTTCACCCCTCCACTTT
V: TRBV13; J: TRBJ2-7; D: TRBD1; size: NA; CDR3: CASSEPPGQGAGEQYF; DNA: TGTGCCAGCAGCGAACCGCCGGGACAGGGGGCGGGAGAGCAGTACTTC
V: TRBV7-8; J: TRBJ1-6; D: NA; size: NA; CDR3: CASSLGQNSPLHF; DNA: TGTGCCAGCAGCTTAGGCCAAAATTCACCCCTCCACTTT
V: TRBV4-2; J: TRBJ2-7; D: NA; size: NA; CDR3: CASSQDSQGSSYEQYF; DNA: TGTGCCAGCAGCCAAGATTCCCAGGGGTCATCCTACGAGCAGTACTTC
V: TRBV2; J: TRBJ2-1; D: TRBD2; size: NA; CDR3: CASTERGDNEQFF; DNA: TGTGCCAGCACCGAGCGGGGAGACAATGAGCAGTTCTTC
V: TRBV6-5; J: TRBJ1-2; D: NA; size: NA; CDR3: CASSYSGPPGYGYTF; DNA: TGTGCCAGCAGTTACTCGGGGCCACCGGGCTATGGCTACACCTTC
V: TRBV7-8; J: TRBJ1-2; D: NA; size: NA; CDR3: CASSTREGGKGNYGYTF; DNA: TGTGCCAGCAGCACGAGGGAAGGGGGGAAAGGGAACTATGGCTACACCTTC
V: TRBV7-9; J: TRBJ2-4; D: TRBD1; size: NA; CDR3: CASSFYFTGGGNIQYF; DNA: TGTGCCAGCAGCTTTTACTTTACAGGGGGCGGAAACATTCAGTACTTC
V: TRBV12-2; J: TRBJ1-4; D: NA; size: NA; CDR3: CASRLEGQGRATNEKLFF; DNA: TGTGCAAGTCGCTTAGAAGGACAGGGTAGGGCAACTAATGAAAAACTGTTTTTT
V: TRBV18; J: TRBJ1-1; D: NA; size: NA; CDR3: CASSRGPKTMNTEAFF; DNA: TGTGCCAGCTCACGGGGACCTAAAACAATGAACACTGAAGCTTTCTTT
V: TRBV7-2; J: TRBJ2-6; D: NA; size: NA; CDR3: CASSPGQGLYSGANVLTF; DNA: TGTGCCAGCAGCCCCGGCCAGGGGTTATACTCTGGGGCCAACGTCCTGACTTTC
V: TRBV14; J: TRBJ1-5; D: TRBD1; size: NA; CDR3: CASSHNRGPQHF; DNA: TGTGCCAGCAGCCACAACAGGGGCCCCCAGCATTTT
V: TRBV7-2; J: TRBJ1-1; D: NA; size: NA; CDR3: CASSTTRVADAFF; DNA: TGTGCCAGCAGCACCACCAGGGTCGCAGACGCTTTCTTT
V: TRBV11-2; J: TRBJ1-4; D: NA; size: NA; CDR3: CASSHATETNEKLFF; DNA: TGTGCCAGCAGCCACGCGACAGAAACTAATGAAAAACTGTTTTTT
V: TRBV4-1; J: TRBJ2-5; D: NA; size: NA; CDR3: CASRPTGPQETQYF; DNA: TGCGCCAGCAGACCAACAGGGCCCCAAGAGACCCAGTACTTC
V: TRBV7-8; J: TRBJ1-3; D: NA; size: NA; CDR3: CASSLRASSGNTIYF; DNA: TGTGCCAGCAGCTTAAGGGCGAGCTCTGGAAACACCATATATTTT